This T cell receptor beta chain originates from a study of T cell repertoires in cytomegalovirus infection. TCRdb redid the calling of the reads with MiXCR, one entry per CDR3 protein. The table has about 130,000 distinct CDR3 sequences, 8% to 9% seen once. This clonotype was seen ten or more times. The sequence was obtained from a human donor in good health (CMV status not recorded). Some clones in this sample may be carry-over from other donors' samples. Sequences were obtained from PBMCs.

CDR3 region: CASSLRQGTDTQYF. The CDR3, as DNA: TGCGCCAGCAGCCTAAGACAGGGGACAGATACGCAGTATTTT. The chain combines TRBV5-1 with TRBJ2-3; 8 nucleotides align to TRBD1. Germline trimming cut 4 bases from V and 3 bases from J; bases unmatched to any gene: 4. Germline CDR1 is SGHRS and CDR2 is YFSETQ. This CDR3 is built from 14 residues.